This passage covers 22 T cell receptor beta chains from one sample sequenced in a study of T-cell memory formation after mild COVID-19. TCRdb used MiXCR to reprocess the 5' RACE reads, holding one entry per CDR3 protein. The data contain tens of thousands of distinct CDR3 sequences, about 13% of them singletons. Sequenced: PBMCs or a T cell subset sorted from them (not recorded which). These receptors originate from an adult woman who had mild COVID-19 (a few samples of this study predate the infection). Cell type and time point are not known.

Only a few counts were recorded for this clonotype. The rearrangement uses TRBV4-1 and TRBJ2-7; D is ambiguous. CDR1 MGHRA and CDR2 YSYEKL come from the germline V gene. V dropped 0 bases and J dropped 2 bases, with 14 bases sitting between them. The CDR3 loop spans 16 amino acids. The CDR3 loop is CASSQDPGKAPYEQYF. The CDR3 DNA sequence: TGCGCCAGCAGCCAAGATCCGGGCAAGGCGCCCTACGAGCAGTACTTC.

The V and J genes are TRBV11-2 and TRBJ2-7; unclear D gene. Germline V gene data show CDR1 as SGHAT and CDR2 as FQNNGV. Trimming took 5 bases from V and 0 from J, leaving 11 bases between them. CDR3 size: 14 residues. The CDR3 DNA is TGTGCCAGCAGCCTACAAGATGACTCCTACGAGCAGTACTTC. Protein product: CASSLQDDSYEQYF.

This clonotype has a count of ten or more. CDR3 DNA: TGCGCCAGCAGCCAAGAACTAGCGGGGGGCTACAATGAGCAGTTCTTC. It codes for CASSQELAGGYNEQFF. This sequence joins TRBV4-1 and TRBJ2-1; 12 nucleotides align to TRBD2. Per the germline V gene, CDR1 is MGHRA and CDR2 is YSYEKL. Germline trimming cut 0 bases from V and 3 bases from J; bases unmatched to any gene: 0. The length of the CDR3 is 16 residues.

This clonotype has a handful of counts. The chain has TRBV6-5 and TRBJ1-5, with 8 bases matching TRBD1. CDR1 and CDR2 (germline): MNHEY, SVGAGI. Germline trimming cut 6 bases from V and 3 bases from J; bases unmatched to any gene: 4. The CDR3 sequence is 14 residues long. The CDR3 here is CASRGQGFNQPQHF. CDR3 DNA: TGTGCCAGCAGAGGACAGGGTTTCAATCAGCCCCAGCATTTT.

J is TRBJ2-3 and V is TRBV6-5; the match to TRBD2 covers 10 bases. Trimming at V came to 0 bases and at J to 0 bases, leaving 3 bases not matched to a gene. Germline CDR1 MNHEY, CDR2 SVGAGI. The length of the CDR3 is 17 residues. This chain's CDR3 is CASSYSMTSGSTDTQYF. The CDR3 bases are TGTGCCAGCAGTTACTCTATGACTAGCGGGAGCACAGATACGCAGTATTTT.

The V call is TRBV4-1, the J call TRBJ1-2; 8 bases line up with TRBD1. The germline gives CDR1 MGHRA, CDR2 YSYEKL. This CDR3 comprises 15 residues. After removal of 3 bases from V and 4 bases from J, the junction contained 7 bases not matched to a gene. In nucleotides, the CDR3 is TGCGCCAGCAGCCACTTAACGGACAGGGCCTATGGCTACACCTTC. Translation gives CASSHLTDRAYGYTF.

In its sample, this clonotype was seen a few times. CDR3 bases: TGTGCCAGCAGCTTAAGTGCTAACACCGGGGAGCTGTTTTTT. This encodes CASSLSANTGELFF. The chain has TRBV5-8 and TRBJ2-2, with no clear D. The germline V gene encodes CDR1 SGHTS and CDR2 YDEGEE. Trimming removed 2 bases at V and 2 bases at J, with 7 bases between. The CDR3 covers 14 residues.

The chain links TRBV12-3 or TRBV12-4 to TRBJ2-3, with D uncertain. V lost 10 bases to trimming and J lost 5 bases, with 19 bases between them. The CDR3 sequence is 14 residues long. The CDR3 coding sequence is TGTGCCACCAATACCGTTGGGGAAGAAGATACGCAGTATTTT. It is translated as CATNTVGEEDTQYF.

Only a few counts were recorded for this clonotype. This rearrangement joins TRBV6-1 to TRBJ2-3; D unresolved. CDR3 length: 15 amino acids. V was clipped by 2 bases and J by 2 bases, with 11 bases between them. Germline CDR1 reads MNHNS; CDR2 reads SASEGT. The CDR3 coding sequence is TGTGCCAGCAGTGAATTGAGCCGACACACAGATACGCAGTATTTT. Translation gives CASSELSRHTDTQYF.

This clonotype appeared a few times. This sequence joins TRBV29-1 and TRBJ2-6; D not resolved. The germline CDR1 and CDR2 sequences are SQVTM and ANQGSEA. CDR3 length: 13 amino acids. V lost 7 bases and J 1 base, leaving 8 bases between the germline ends. The CDR3 sequence: CSADLSGANVLTF. CDR3 in DNA: TGCAGCGCCGACCTTTCTGGGGCCAACGTCCTGACTTTC.

The chain recombines TRBV4-2 with TRBJ2-1, with TRBD1 matching over 7 bases. From germline, CDR1 is LGHNA and CDR2 YNFKEQ. V was pared by 1 base and J by 7 bases, with 16 bases of the junction left unmatched. This CDR3 comprises 18 residues. In nucleotides, the CDR3 is TGTGCCAGCAGCCAAGGAATAACCGGGACAGCCGTGTTGAATGAGCAGTTCTTC. This sequence encodes CASSQGITGTAVLNEQFF.

V usage is TRBV29-1 and J usage is TRBJ1-1; tentative D call: TRBD1 (6 bases). From germline, CDR1 is SQVTM and CDR2 ANQGSEA. The CDR3 runs to 13 residues. V lost 7 bases and J 1 base, leaving 13 bases between the germline ends. CDR3 in DNA: TGCAGCGGTACAGGGTTCGGGAACACTGAAGCTTTCTTT. Translated: CSGTGFGNTEAFF.

This clonotype was seen only a few times. The chain couples TRBV9 to TRBJ2-7, with 11 bases identical to TRBD1. Per the germline V gene, CDR1 is SGDLS and CDR2 is YYNGEE. After removal of 0 bases from V and 5 bases from J, the junction contained 1 base not matched to a gene. CDR3 length: 14 residues. The CDR3 loop reads CASSVGTGGHEQYF. In nucleotides, the CDR3 is TGTGCCAGCAGCGTAGGGACAGGGGGCCACGAGCAGTACTTC.

The chain links TRBV12-3 or TRBV12-4 to TRBJ2-1; D is possibly TRBD2 (6 bases). Trimming left V 3 bases short and J 9 bases short, with 21 bases between. The CDR3 loop spans 16 amino acids. CDR3 bases: TGTGCCAGCAGTTTTGAGCGGGCTAGCAGTGGCCCTGAGCAGTTCTTC. Translating gives CASSFERASSGPEQFF.

This clonotype was seen a handful of times. This chain connects TRBV12-3 or TRBV12-4 to TRBJ2-2, with 8 bases that match TRBD1. V was clipped by 6 bases and J by 6 bases; unmatched bases: 3. The CDR3 consists of 13 residues. Here the CDR3 reads CASSPDRAGELFF. The CDR3 DNA sequence: TGTGCCAGCAGCCCGGACAGGGCCGGGGAGCTGTTTTTT.

The chain uses TRBV7-3 and TRBJ2-7, with 7 nucleotides matching TRBD2. The CDR3 is 20 amino acids. Per germline, CDR1 SGHTA and CDR2 FQGTGA. V dropped 7 bases and J dropped 0; count of bases not matched to a gene: 24. Written as DNA, the CDR3 is TGTGCCAGCAAGGGGCAAGGTGCGGGAGTCCCACCTACTTGCTCCTACGAGCAGTACTTC. Amino acids: CASKGQGAGVPPTCSYEQYF.

The rearrangement uses TRBV29-1 and TRBJ1-1, with no clear D. CDR3 length: 11 amino acids. V lost 6 bases and J lost 0, with 5 bases in between. Germline CDR1 and CDR2: SQVTM and ANQGSEA. CDR3 loop: CSVGVNTEAFF. CDR3 coding DNA: TGCAGCGTAGGAGTGAACACTGAAGCTTTCTTT.

This clonotype has a handful of counts. The chain employs TRBV12-3 or TRBV12-4 and TRBJ1-1; D might be TRBD1 (6 bases). V was cut by 6 bases and J by 1 base, with 12 bases left in between. The CDR3 loop spans 14 amino acids. This CDR3 reads CASRWDTENTEAFF. The DNA for the CDR3 is TGTGCCAGCAGATGGGACACGGAGAACACTGAAGCTTTCTTT.

The gene calls are TRBV5-1 and TRBJ2-3, with D tentatively TRBD1 (5 bases). CDR3 length: 15 residues. In germline, CDR1 is SGHRS, CDR2 YFSETQ. The germline V and J ends were trimmed by 0 bases and 2 bases, with 10 bases remaining between them. CDR3 bases: TGCGCCAGCAGCTTGGTTCAGGGAAACACAGATACGCAGTATTTT. As protein: CASSLVQGNTDTQYF.

The chain combines TRBV11-3 with TRBJ2-2; 9 bases align to TRBD1. This CDR3 spans 19 amino acids. Per the germline V gene, CDR1 is SGHNT and CDR2 is YENEEA. V was clipped by 5 bases and J by 3 bases; unmatched bases: 16. CDR3 bases: TGTGCCAGCAGCCTGCGTCCCGGGACAGGGATCGGAGACACCGGGGAGCTGTTTTTT. This sequence encodes CASSLRPGTGIGDTGELFF.

This clonotype has more than one count but fewer than ten. V gene TRBV7-9 combines with J gene TRBJ2-5, with D uncertain. Trimming cost V 1 base and J 4 bases, with 7 bases left between them. This CDR3 region has 13 residues. The germline gives CDR1 SEHNR, CDR2 FQNEAQ (reference sequence). The chain's CDR3 is CASSLVNSETQYF. In nucleotides, the CDR3 is TGTGCCAGCAGCTTAGTGAACTCAGAGACCCAGTACTTC.

This clonotype has ten or more counts. This rearrangement joins TRBV12-3 or TRBV12-4 to TRBJ2-1, with 12 bases lining up with TRBD1. The J segment lost 9 bases and the V segment lost 3 bases, leaving 3 bases of the junction unmatched. This CDR3 has 14 residues. CDR3 coding DNA: TGTGCCAGCAGTTTCGGGACAGGGGGCAGTGAGCAGTTCTTC. It codes for CASSFGTGGSEQFF.